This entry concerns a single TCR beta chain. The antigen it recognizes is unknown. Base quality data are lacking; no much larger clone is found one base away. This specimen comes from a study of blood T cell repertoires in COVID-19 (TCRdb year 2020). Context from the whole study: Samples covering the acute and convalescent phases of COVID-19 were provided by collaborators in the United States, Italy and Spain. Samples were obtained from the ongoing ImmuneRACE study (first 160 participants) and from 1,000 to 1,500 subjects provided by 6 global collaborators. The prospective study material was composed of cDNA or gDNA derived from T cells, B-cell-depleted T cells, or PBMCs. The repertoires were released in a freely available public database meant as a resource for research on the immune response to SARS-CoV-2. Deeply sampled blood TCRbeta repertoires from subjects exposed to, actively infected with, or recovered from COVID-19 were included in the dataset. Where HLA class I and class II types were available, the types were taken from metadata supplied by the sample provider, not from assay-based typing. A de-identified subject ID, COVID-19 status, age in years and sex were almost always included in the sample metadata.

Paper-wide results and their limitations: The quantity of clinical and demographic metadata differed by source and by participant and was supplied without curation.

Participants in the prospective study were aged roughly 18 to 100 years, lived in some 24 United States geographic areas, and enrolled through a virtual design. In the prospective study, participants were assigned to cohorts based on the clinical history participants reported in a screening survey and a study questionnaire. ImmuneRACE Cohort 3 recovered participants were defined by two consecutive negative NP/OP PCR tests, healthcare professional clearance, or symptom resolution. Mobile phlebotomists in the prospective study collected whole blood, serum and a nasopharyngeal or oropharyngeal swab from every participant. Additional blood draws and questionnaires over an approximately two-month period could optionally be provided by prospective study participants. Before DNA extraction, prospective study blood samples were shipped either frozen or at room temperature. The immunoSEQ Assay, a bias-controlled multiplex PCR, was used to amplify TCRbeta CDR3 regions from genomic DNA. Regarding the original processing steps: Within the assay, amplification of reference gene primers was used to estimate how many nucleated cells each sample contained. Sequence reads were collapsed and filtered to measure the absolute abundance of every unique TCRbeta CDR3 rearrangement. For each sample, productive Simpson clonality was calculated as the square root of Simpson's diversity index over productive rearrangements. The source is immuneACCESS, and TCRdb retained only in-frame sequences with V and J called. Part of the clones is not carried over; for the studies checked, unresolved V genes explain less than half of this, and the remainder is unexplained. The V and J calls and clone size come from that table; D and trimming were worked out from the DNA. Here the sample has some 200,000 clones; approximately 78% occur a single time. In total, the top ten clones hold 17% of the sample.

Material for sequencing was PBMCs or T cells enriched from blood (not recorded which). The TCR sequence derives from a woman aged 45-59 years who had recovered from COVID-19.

The nucleotide sequence is given as TGTGCCAGCAGCCTCAGGGGCGGCAATCAGCCCCAGCATTTT. Translated, it reads CASSLRGGNQPQHF. Recombination joined TRBV3-1 (or the pseudogene TRBV3-2) with TRBJ1-5; TRBD1 might be the D gene, on 6 matching bases. Based on the germline V gene (reference sequence), the CDR1 and CDR2 sequences are LGHDT and YNNKEL. Relative to germline, V is 4 bases shorter and J is 2 bases shorter, with 9 bases between their ends. Counted from cysteine to phenylalanine, this CDR3 has 14 amino acids. This entry keeps only the CDR3 DNA: 42 bases, framed from base 1.